Detailed here is one TCR beta chain. This sample is part of a study of blood T cell repertoires in COVID-19. Germline loops: CDR1 LNHDA, CDR2 SQIVND (reference sequence). The CDR3 sequence is 15 residues long. Trimming shortened V by 7 bases and J by 3 bases, and 16 bases separated the two germline ends. As originally analysed: Estimates of nucleated cell counts were drawn from the amplification of reference gene primers. Only in-frame clones appear in the TCRdb table, and some are missing; sequencing was by immunoSEQ multiplex PCR. V and J calls and clone size are given by that table; D and trimming were obtained from the DNA. Here the sample spans around 140,000 clones, over 80% being singletons.

The rearrangement links TRBV19 to TRBJ2-1, with a possible D match to TRBD2 (6 bases). The sample was peripheral blood. The clonotype originates from a man in his 60s with active or convalescent COVID-19. The CDR3, as DNA: TGTGCCAGTACCCGGCTGGGGGGTCTCTACAATGAGCAGTTCTTC. As protein: CASTRLGGLYNEQFF.